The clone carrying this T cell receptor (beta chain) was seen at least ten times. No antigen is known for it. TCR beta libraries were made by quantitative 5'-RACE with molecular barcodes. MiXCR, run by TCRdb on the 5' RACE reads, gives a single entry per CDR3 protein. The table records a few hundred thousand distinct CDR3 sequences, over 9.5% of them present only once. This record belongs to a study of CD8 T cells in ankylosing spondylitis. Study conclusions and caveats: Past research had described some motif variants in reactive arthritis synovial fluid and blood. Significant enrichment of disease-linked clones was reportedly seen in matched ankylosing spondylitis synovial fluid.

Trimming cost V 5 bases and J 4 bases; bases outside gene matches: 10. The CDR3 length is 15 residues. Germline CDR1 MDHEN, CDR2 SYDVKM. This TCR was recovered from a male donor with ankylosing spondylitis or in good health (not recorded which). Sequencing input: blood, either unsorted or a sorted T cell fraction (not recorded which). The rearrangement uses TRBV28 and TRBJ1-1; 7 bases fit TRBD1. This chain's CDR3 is CASSIQTGSPTEAFF. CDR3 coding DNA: TGTGCCAGCAGTATACAGACAGGGAGTCCCACTGAAGCTTTCTTT.